This TCR beta chain was identified in a study of graft-versus-host responses after intestinal transplantation. As for the study in general: Anti-thymocyte globulin served as induction for all recipients, who then took tacrolimus and steroids for about 3 years. Whole-study results and caveats: GvH clones detected in recipient marrow included some appearing first in ileum or blood. Allograft graft-versus-host to host-versus-graft clonal ratios ran high in patients with graft-donor T cell macrochimerism.

With regard to this clone: Its specificity is unknown.

The method was immunoSEQ multiplex PCR; TCRdb's version includes in-frame clones alone and lacks a portion of them. The table lists roughly 90,000 clones, around nine tenths of them singletons. Per germline, CDR1 ENHRY and CDR2 SYGVKD. The CDR3 is made up of 17 amino acids. The J segment lost 1 base and the V segment lost 3 bases, leaving 7 bases of the junction unmatched. This clonotype was obtained from a human donor who received an intestinal transplant. The source material was unstimulated CD8+ T cells sorted from spleen or lymph node cells, sampled before intestinal transplant. The chain links TRBV10-3 to TRBJ1-2; 11 bases fit TRBD1. The CDR3 spells CAISESGDRGVNYGYTF. The CDR3, as DNA: TGTGCCATCAGTGAATCTGGGGACAGGGGGGTTAACTATGGCTACACCTTC.